What follows are 10 T cell receptor beta chains derived from one specimen sequenced in a study of blood T cell repertoires in COVID-19. Profiling relied on immunoSEQ multiplex PCR, and the TCRdb table lists in-frame clones only, not all of them. The sample contains around 240,000 clones, roughly 81% of which appear only once. Source material: peripheral blood. These receptors originate from a man aged 35 to 55 with acute or convalescent COVID-19.

V and J are TRBV6-4 and TRBJ2-3; 14 bases are shared with TRBD2. V trimming: 4 bases; J trimming: 4 bases; junction bases outside the gene matches: 1. Germline V CDR1 and CDR2: MRHNA, SNTAGT. The CDR3 is made up of 15 amino acids. The CDR3 DNA reads TGTGCCAGCAGTGGGACTAGCGGGGGGCCAGATACGCAGTATTTT. Translation gives CASSGTSGGPDTQYF.

The V gene is TRBV20-1, the J gene TRBJ2-6; D is unresolved. The CDR3 is 13 residues long. V lost 3 bases and J 1 base, leaving 4 bases between the germline ends. Germline assignment: CDR1 DFQATT and CDR2 SNEGSKA (reference sequence). The CDR3 is CSASLSGANVLTF. The CDR3 DNA follows: TGCAGTGCTAGTTTATCTGGGGCCAACGTCCTGACTTTC.

The chain recombines TRBV7-8 with TRBJ1-2; 9 bases are a match to TRBD1. V gave up 1 base and J gave up 5 bases; unmatched junction bases: 2. The CDR3 spans 14 residues. CDR1 and CDR2 (germline): SGHVS, FQNEAQ. Written as DNA, the CDR3 is TGTGCCAGCAGCTTAGTGGACAGGGGTTATGGCTACACCTTC. This translates into CASSLVDRGYGYTF.

The table lists this clone with a few counts. The chain employs TRBV4-2 and TRBJ2-7; 10 positions agree with TRBD2. The V gene's germline CDR1 is LGHNA and CDR2 YNFKEQ. J was trimmed by 1 base and V by 4 bases; bases with no gene match: 4. There are 15 residues in the CDR3. The CDR3 DNA is TGTGCCAGCAGCCCTTCTAGCGGGGGATCCTACGAGCAGTACTTC. Its translation: CASSPSSGGSYEQYF.

V and J are TRBV12-5 and TRBJ1-5; unclear D gene. CDR1 is LGHNT, CDR2 FRNRAP, per germline. The CDR3 extends over 15 amino acids. Trimming left V 1 base short and J 0 bases short, with 7 bases between. The CDR3 sequence is CASGLDAYSNQPQHF. DNA of the CDR3: TGTGCTAGTGGTTTGGACGCGTATAGCAATCAGCCCCAGCATTTT.

This clone was recorded once. The chain employs TRBV2 and TRBJ2-1, with D maybe TRBD1 (5 bases). Deletions cut 6 bases from V and 5 bases from J, with 11 bases between. The V gene's germline CDR1 is SNHLY and CDR2 FYNNEI. The CDR3 consists of 13 residues. CDR3 sequence: CASSYEQDNEQFF. CDR3 nucleotide sequence: TGTGCCAGCAGCTACGAACAGGACAATGAGCAGTTCTTC. Combining the CDR3 with reference TRBV2 and TRBJ2-1 gives the whole variable domain EPEVTQTPSHQVTQMGQEVILRCVPISNHLYFYWYRQILGQKVEFLVSFYNNEISEKSEIFDDQFSVERPDGSNFTLKIRSTKLEDSAMYFCASSYEQDNEQFFGPGTRLTVL.

This clone was detected once. The gene calls are TRBV5-1 and TRBJ2-5; 11 nucleotides match TRBD2. The junction had 7 bases not matched to a gene; V was cut back by 0 bases and J by 9 bases. This CDR3 comprises 15 residues. Looked up from germline, CDR1 is SGHRS and CDR2 is YFSETQ. CDR3 residues: CASSLDGSGGVPQYF. DNA of the CDR3: TGCGCCAGCAGCTTGGATGGTAGCGGGGGGGTGCCCCAGTACTTC.

This chain joins TRBV2 and TRBJ1-4; D is ambiguous. V shed 4 bases and J shed 6 bases, with 12 bases lying between them. The length of the CDR3 is 14 residues. CDR1 is SNHLY and CDR2 is FYNNEI in the germline V gene. CDR3: CASSASSGDEKLFF. Here the CDR3 DNA reads TGTGCCAGCAGTGCGTCGTCGGGAGATGAAAAACTGTTTTTT.

The chain joins TRBV6-5 to TRBJ2-5, with D maybe TRBD2 (5 bases). The CDR3 contains 13 residues. V was shortened by 7 bases and J by 5 bases, with 14 bases between the two germline ends. Germline V gene sequence: CDR1 MNHEY, CDR2 SVGAGI. CDR3 amino acids: CASKQPGGETQYF. The CDR3 DNA follows: TGTGCCAGCAAGCAACCTGGCGGGGAGACCCAGTACTTC.

This clone was seen a single time. The chain recombines TRBV10-3 with TRBJ1-1, with D maybe TRBD1 (5 bases). The CDR3 sequence is 13 residues long. Germline CDR1 reads ENHRY; CDR2 reads SYGVKD. V was cut by 8 bases and J by 0 bases, with 10 bases left in between. For the CDR3, the DNA is TGTGCCATCCGATTGGGGCTGAACACTGAAGCTTTCTTT. This translates into CAIRLGLNTEAFF.